This T cell receptor (beta chain) comes out of a study of blood T cell repertoires in COVID-19. On the study more broadly: Researchers got acute and convalescent COVID-19 samples from the United States, Italy and Spain. T cells, B-cell-depleted T cells, or PBMCs supplied cDNA or gDNA.

In the authors' workflow: Nucleated cell number was recorded as an estimate derived from reference gene primer amplification. Using immunoSEQ multiplex PCR, the repertoire was profiled, and TCRdb retains in-frame clones only, with some absent. That table gives V, J and clone size, and the DNA gave D and trimming. The sample shows about 59,000 clones, 65% to 80% of them seen only once. The sequence was obtained from a man aged 55 to 70 with acute or convalescent COVID-19. The sequenced sample was peripheral blood.

In DNA form, the CDR3 reads TGTGCCAGTCTCCGGGACACTTCTGGGGCCAACGTCCTGACTTTC. This sequence encodes CASLRDTSGANVLTF. The genes are TRBV2 and TRBJ2-6; TRBD1 is a possible D gene (6 bases). Per the germline V gene, CDR1 is SNHLY and CDR2 is FYNNEI. The ends were cut back, 9 bases at V and 1 base at J, with 13 bases in the middle. The CDR3 is 15 residues long.